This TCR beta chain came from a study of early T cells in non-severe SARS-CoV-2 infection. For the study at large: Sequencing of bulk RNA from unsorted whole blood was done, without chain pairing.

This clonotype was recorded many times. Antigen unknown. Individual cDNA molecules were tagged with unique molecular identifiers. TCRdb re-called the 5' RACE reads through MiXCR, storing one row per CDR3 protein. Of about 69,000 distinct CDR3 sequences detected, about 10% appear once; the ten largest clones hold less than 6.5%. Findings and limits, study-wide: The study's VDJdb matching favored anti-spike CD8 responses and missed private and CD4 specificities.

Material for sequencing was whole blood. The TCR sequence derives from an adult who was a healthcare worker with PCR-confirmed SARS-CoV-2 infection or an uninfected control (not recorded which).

CDR3 loop: CAWTALLRGVLTEAFF. In DNA form, the CDR3 reads TGTGCCTGGACCGCTCTACTTAGGGGGGTATTGACTGAAGCTTTCTTT. This chain joins TRBV30 and TRBJ1-1; TRBD1 is a possible D gene (6 bases). V lost 4 bases to trimming and J lost 5 bases, with 23 bases between them. The CDR3 is 16 amino acids. Germline V lookup: CDR1 GTSNPN, CDR2 SVGIG (reference sequence).